The rows below give T cell receptor beta chains drawn from one sample of a study of T cell responses to AZD1222 COVID-19 vaccine. TCRdb's table, derived via immunoSEQ multiplex PCR, lists solely in-frame clones and lacks some. The sample gives around 95,000 clones, 80% to 90% of which show up once; approximately 16% is in the top ten. The source material was peripheral blood, sampled on day 0 of AZD1222 vaccination. The receptors were gathered from an adult in good health. Each CDR3 is given with its conserved first and last residue. Each record gives: D gene, V gene, J gene, CDR3 length, CDR3 protein. D genes are given only for firm matches.

>NA|TRBV6-5|TRBJ1-3|13
CASSYWRGNTIYF
>TRBD1|TRBV7-9|TRBJ1-1|15
CATIPGQGNLKGAFF
>NA|TRBV28|TRBJ1-2|14
CASSLFIQDYGYTF
>NA|TRBV29-1|TRBJ2-2|17
CSGGDTGLYANTGELFF
>NA|TRBV9|TRBJ2-7|11
CASGGTYEQYF
>NA|TRBV9|TRBJ2-7|16
CASSVTSKVEPYEQYF
>NA|TRBV7-3|TRBJ1-1|13
CASSLTTAAEAFF
>NA|TRBV19|TRBJ1-5|15
CASSIEQNSNQPQHF
>NA|TRBV28|TRBJ1-1|15
CASSFLTRAGREAFF
>NA|TRBV19|TRBJ1-2|12
CASSRSLHGYTF
>TRBD1|TRBV5-4|TRBJ1-6|14
CASSFGTGPSPLHF
>NA|TRBV6-2/TRBV6-3|TRBJ1-3|15
CASSLGGGSGNTIYF